The clone carrying this T cell receptor beta chain was seen only a few times. Its antigen is unknown. This entry belongs to a study of blood T cells in healthy people across ages. Study-level results: Fewer expanded clones and more diversity marked long-lived versus aged donors. With age, beta diversity per million T cells declined roughly linearly, significantly by 30 to 50.

This CDR3 comprises 14 residues. Germline-derived CDR1 and CDR2 are MNHNS and SASEGT. Trimming cost V 2 bases and J 9 bases; bases outside gene matches: 9. Then a second PCR, running roughly 7 to 11 cycles, was carried out with a sample-barcoded 5' primer and a J-beta primer mix. TCRdb analysed the 5' RACE reads with MiXCR anew, one entry per CDR3 protein. The table records around 700,000 distinct CDR3 sequences, just under 25% of them present only once. The sample was also linked to a second study, of T cells of mothers and their children. That source reports: The yield was over 8.5 million TCR beta CDR3 reads from each mother and some 3 million from each child. Relative to unrelated pairs, biologically related mother-child dyads exhibited marginally greater, non-significant overlap.

The sequence was collected from a boy younger than 18 in good health. The specimen was blood. V gene TRBV6-1 combines with J gene TRBJ2-5; 7 positions match TRBD2. The CDR3, as DNA: TGTGCCAGCAGTGAAATCCTAGCGGTTCCGGCCCAGTACTTC. It encodes CASSEILAVPAQYF.